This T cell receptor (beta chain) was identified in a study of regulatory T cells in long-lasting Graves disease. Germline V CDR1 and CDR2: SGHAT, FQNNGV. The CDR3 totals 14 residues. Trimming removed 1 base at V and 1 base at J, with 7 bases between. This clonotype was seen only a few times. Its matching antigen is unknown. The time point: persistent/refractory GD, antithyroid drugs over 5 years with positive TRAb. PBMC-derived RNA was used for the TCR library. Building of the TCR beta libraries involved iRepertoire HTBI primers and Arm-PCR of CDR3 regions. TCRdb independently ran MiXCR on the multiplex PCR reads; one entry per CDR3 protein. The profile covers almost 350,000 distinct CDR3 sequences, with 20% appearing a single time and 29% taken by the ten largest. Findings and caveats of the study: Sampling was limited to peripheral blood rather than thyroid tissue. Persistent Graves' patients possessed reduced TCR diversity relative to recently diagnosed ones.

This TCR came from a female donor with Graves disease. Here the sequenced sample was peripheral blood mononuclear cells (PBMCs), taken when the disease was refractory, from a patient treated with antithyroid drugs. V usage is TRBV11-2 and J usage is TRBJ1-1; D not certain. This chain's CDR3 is CASSLVGQNTEAFF. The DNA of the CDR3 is TGTGCCAGCAGCTTAGTTGGGCAGAACACTGAAGCTTTCTTT.